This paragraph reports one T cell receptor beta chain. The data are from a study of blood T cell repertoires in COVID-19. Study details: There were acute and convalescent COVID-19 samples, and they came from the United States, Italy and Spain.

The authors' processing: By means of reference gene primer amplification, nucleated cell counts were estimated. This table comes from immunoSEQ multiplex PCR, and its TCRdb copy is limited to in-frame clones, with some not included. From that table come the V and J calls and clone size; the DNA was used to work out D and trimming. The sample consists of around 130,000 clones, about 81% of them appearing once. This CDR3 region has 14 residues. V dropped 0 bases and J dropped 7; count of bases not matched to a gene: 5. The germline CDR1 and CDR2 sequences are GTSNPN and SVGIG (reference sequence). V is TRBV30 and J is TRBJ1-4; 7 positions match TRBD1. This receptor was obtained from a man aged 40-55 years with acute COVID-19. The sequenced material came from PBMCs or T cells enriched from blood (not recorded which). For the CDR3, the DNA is TGTGCCTGGAGTGTACAGGGGATGAGTGAAAAACTGTTTTTT. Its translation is CAWSVQGMSEKLFF.